The 3 T cell receptor beta chains presented below share a single source sample, sequenced in a study of cytomegalovirus exposure and HLA in healthy donors. The primer mix had 60 Vbeta and 13 Jbeta primers. The repertoire was sequenced with immunoSEQ multiplex PCR; TCRdb's copy has only in-frame clones and lacks some. Of more than 150,000 clones in the sample, over 70% were seen once. The sequencing sample was made of PBMCs. The receptors were gathered from a woman aged 18-30 years in good health and CMV-seropositive.

This chain connects TRBV7-3 to TRBJ2-5, with no clear D. Germline CDR1 and CDR2: SGHTA and FQGTGA. The CDR3 is 15 residues long. With 4 bases removed from V and 2 bases from J, the gap between germline ends came to 14 bases. In DNA form, the CDR3 reads TGTGCCAGCAGCTCCCTGGGTGGGCAGCAAGAGACCCAGTACTTC. This gives the protein CASSSLGGQQETQYF.

A few counts support this clone. The chain combines TRBV6-1 with TRBJ1-1; 9 nucleotides align to TRBD1. The V gene end was trimmed by 6 bases and the J gene end by 1 base; junction bases not matched to a gene: 3. CDR1 and CDR2 (germline): MNHNS, SASEGT. The CDR3 has 14 amino acids. The CDR3 loop reads CASSSGQGNTEAFF. CDR3 in DNA: TGTGCCAGCAGCTCGGGACAGGGGAACACTGAAGCTTTCTTT.

The V call is TRBV7-8, the J call TRBJ2-2; perhaps TRBD2 as D (6 bases). Per germline, CDR1 SGHVS and CDR2 FQNEAQ. Trimming cost V 6 bases and J 4 bases, with 12 bases left between them. The CDR3 runs 14 residues. The CDR3 DNA follows: TGTGCCAGCAGGAGGGTGGGGGGCACCGGGGAGCTGTTTTTT. The encoded protein is CASRRVGGTGELFF. Drawing the rest from reference TRBV7-8 and TRBJ2-2, the complete variable domain is GAGVSQSPRYKVAKRGQDVALRCDPISGHVSLFWYQQALGQGPEFLTYFQNEAQLDKSGLPSDRFFAERPEGSVSTLKIQRTQQEDSAVYLCASRRVGGTGELFFGEGSRLTVL.